This TCR beta chain originates from a study of beta chain features in type 1 diabetes. Study context: When patients were set against healthy donors, age, gender and cell yields were similar. Study-level results: It was among patients, rather than healthy donors, that naive, central memory and Treg TCRB repertoires appeared more similar. Patients with type 1 diabetes carried fewer insertions and had more deletions at their VDJ junctions. Resolution of whether HLA type affects TCRB rearrangement was not achieved here.

cDNA synthesis used the whole RNA isolate, giving expressed TCRB sequences. TCRdb's copy holds only in-frame clones and misses some; the assay was immunoSEQ multiplex PCR. The top ten clones hold approximately 0.045% of a sample with 400,000 to 550,000 clones, roughly an eighth of them seen once. Points on this clone: Its antigen is still unknown.

In germline, CDR1 is SGDLS, CDR2 YYNGEE. The CDR3 sequence is 15 residues long. Trimming stripped 7 bases from V and 0 bases from J, with 13 bases between. The receptor's source is a woman aged 18-35 years in good health. Sequencing input: naive CD4+ T cells from blood. The chain has TRBV9 and TRBJ2-2; D may be TRBD1 (6 bases). CDR3 residues: CASGGTPANTGELFF. The CDR3 nucleotides are TGTGCCAGCGGTGGGACACCAGCGAACACCGGGGAGCTGTTTTTT.